This is a list of T cell receptor beta chains from one sample in a study of cytomegalovirus exposure and HLA in healthy donors. Sequencing used immunoSEQ multiplex PCR; TCRdb keeps in-frame clones, though not all of them. In the table there are around 140,000 clones, around 70% of which are singletons. What was sequenced was PBMCs. The receptors derive from a male donor in good health and CMV-seronegative. CDR3s include the opening cysteine and the closing phenylalanine or tryptophan. Fields, in order: J gene, V gene, clone size, D gene, CDR3 protein, CDR3 DNA. The D gene is left open where the match is weak. Only part of the rows carry a size: once, few, many, or a class if the clone is expanded.

TRBJ1-2 | TRBV4-3 | . | . | CASSQDPAGGPNYGYTF | TGCGCCAGCAGCCAAGACCCGGCAGGAGGACCTAACTATGGCTACACCTTC
TRBJ2-7 | TRBV4-2 | . | TRBD1 | CASSTGGPPKYF | TGTGCCAGCAGCACAGGGGGCCCACCTAAGTACTTC
TRBJ2-1 | TRBV28 | . | . | CGPWGRECYNEQFF | TGTGGACCTTGGGGGCGGGAGTGCTACAATGAGCAGTTCTTC
TRBJ1-5 | TRBV6-5 | . | TRBD1 | CASKPGQGRQPQHF | TGTGCCAGCAAACCGGGACAGGGACGTCAGCCCCAGCATTTT
TRBJ1-2 | TRBV18 | . | TRBD1 | CASSPLPDRGANYGYTF | TGTGCCAGCTCACCACTTCCCGACAGGGGAGCTAACTATGGCTACACCTTC
TRBJ1-4 | TRBV10-3 | . | . | CATHTGGEGEKLFF | TGTGCTACGCATACGGGGGGGGAAGGTGAAAAACTGTTTTTT
TRBJ1-5 | TRBV4-1 | . | . | CASSQDRAKEDQPQHF | TGCGCCAGCAGCCAAGACAGGGCCAAAGAGGATCAGCCCCAGCATTTT
TRBJ2-5 | TRBV21-1 | . | . | CASSKGGRVETQYF | TGTGCCAGCAGCAAAGGGGGGAGGGTGGAGACCCAGTACTTC
TRBJ1-6 | TRBV9 | once | . | CASSVEPDRTYNSPLHF | TGTGCCAGCAGCGTAGAACCGGACAGAACCTATAATTCACCCCTCCACTTT
TRBJ2-1 | TRBV19 | once | TRBD2 | CATTGLAGYNEQFF | TGTGCCACCACGGGACTAGCGGGATACAATGAGCAGTTCTTC
TRBJ2-7 | TRBV6-6 | few | . | CASSSTGFYEQYF | TGTGCCAGCAGTTCTACAGGCTTCTACGAGCAGTACTTC
TRBJ2-1 | TRBV5-1 | few | . | CASSFGDNSYNEQFF | TGCGCCAGCAGCTTTGGGGACAACTCCTACAATGAGCAGTTCTTC
TRBJ2-3 | TRBV9 | . | TRBD2 | CASSVRTSGGADTQYF | TGTGCCAGCAGCGTACGGACTAGCGGGGGGGCAGATACGCAGTATTTT
TRBJ1-5 | TRBV10-3 | . | . | CAISESRGGGNQPQHF | TGTGCCATCAGTGAGTCGAGAGGGGGTGGCAATCAGCCCCAGCATTTT
TRBJ2-7 | TRBV28 | . | TRBD1 | CASSLPGTGFYEQYF | TGTGCCAGCAGTTTACCCGGGACAGGGTTCTACGAGCAGTACTTC
TRBJ1-1 | TRBV5-4 | . | . | CASSLKGGNTEAFF | TGTGCCAGCAGCCTTAAAGGGGGGAACACTGAAGCTTTCTTT
TRBJ2-7 | TRBV11-1 | . | TRBD1 | CASSLVPPGQTYSYEQYF | TGTGCCAGCAGCTTAGTACCCCCGGGACAGACATATTCCTACGAGCAGTACTTC
TRBJ1-5 | TRBV28 | few | TRBD1 | CASATGGAGQPQHF | TGTGCCAGCGCCACAGGGGGCGCCGGTCAGCCCCAGCATTTT
TRBJ2-1 | TRBV28 | . | TRBD2 | CASSGPGLAGERYNEQFF | TGTGCCAGCAGTGGGCCGGGACTAGCGGGAGAGAGGTACAATGAGCAGTTCTTC
TRBJ2-2 | TRBV5-4 | . | . | CASSRETGELFF | TGTGCCAGCAGCCGAGAAACCGGGGAGCTGTTTTTT
TRBJ2-1 | TRBV19 | . | . | CASSPRGQGSHAPPYNEQFF | TGTGCCAGTAGTCCCCGAGGGCAGGGGTCCCATGCTCCCCCCTACAATGAGCAGTTCTTC
TRBJ1-5 | TRBV5-5 | . | . | CASSGLGARNQPQHF | TGTGCCAGCAGCGGGTTGGGGGCCCGCAATCAGCCCCAGCATTTT
TRBJ2-3 | TRBV5-1 | . | TRBD2 | CASSLISGSKDTQYF | TGCGCCAGCAGCTTGATTAGCGGGTCTAAAGATACGCAGTATTTT
TRBJ2-7 | TRBV4-1 | . | . | CASSSRREDEQYF | TGCGCCAGCAGCTCCCGGAGGGAGGACGAGCAGTACTTC
TRBJ2-2 | TRBV28 | . | . | CASSLDRLSFKDTGELFF | TGTGCCAGCAGTTTGGATAGACTCTCCTTCAAGGACACCGGGGAGCTGTTTTTT
TRBJ2-3 | TRBV4-3 | . | TRBD2 | CASSQEGRGASDTQYF | TGCGCCAGCAGCCAAGAAGGGCGGGGGGCCTCAGATACGCAGTATTTT
TRBJ1-5 | TRBV5-1 | . | TRBD1 | CASSEGTGGNQPQHF | TGCGCCAGCAGCGAAGGGACAGGGGGCAATCAGCCCCAGCATTTT
TRBJ2-3 | TRBV7-2 | . | . | CASSLVQVTDTQYF | TGTGCCAGCAGCTTAGTACAGGTCACAGATACGCAGTATTTT
TRBJ2-7 | TRBV6-1 | . | TRBD2 | CASSSSGNSYEQYF | TGTGCCAGCAGTTCTAGCGGGAACTCCTACGAGCAGTACTTC
TRBJ2-1 | TRBV7-2 | few | TRBD2 | CASSLLAGGTNEQFF | TGTGCCAGCAGCTTATTAGCGGGGGGGACCAATGAGCAGTTCTTC
TRBJ2-1 | TRBV7-9 | . | TRBD2 | CASSQVGLAGGHEQFF | TGTGCCAGCAGCCAAGTAGGACTAGCGGGAGGGCATGAGCAGTTCTTC
TRBJ1-4 | TRBV7-9 | . | TRBD1 | CASSLEDRAFVNEKLFF | TGTGCCAGCAGCTTAGAAGACAGGGCCTTCGTTAATGAAAAACTGTTTTTT
TRBJ2-3 | TRBV27 | . | TRBD1 | CASSPRDRATDTQYF | TGTGCCAGCAGCCCGCGGGACAGGGCTACAGATACGCAGTATTTT
TRBJ1-2 | TRBV10-2 | few | . | CASRGGAKNYGYTF | TGCGCCAGCAGAGGGGGGGCAAAAAACTATGGCTACACCTTC
TRBJ1-1 | TRBV2 | . | . | CASSVAGTRNTEAFF | TGTGCCAGCAGCGTAGCCGGGACAAGGAACACTGAAGCTTTCTTT
TRBJ1-2 | TRBV15 | few | . | CATSRDWSGGYTF | TGTGCCACCAGCAGAGACTGGAGTGGAGGCTACACCTTC
TRBJ2-7 | TRBV27 | few | TRBD2 | CASSLNPSGSIYEQYF | TGTGCCAGCAGTTTAAACCCCAGCGGGAGTATCTACGAGCAGTACTTC